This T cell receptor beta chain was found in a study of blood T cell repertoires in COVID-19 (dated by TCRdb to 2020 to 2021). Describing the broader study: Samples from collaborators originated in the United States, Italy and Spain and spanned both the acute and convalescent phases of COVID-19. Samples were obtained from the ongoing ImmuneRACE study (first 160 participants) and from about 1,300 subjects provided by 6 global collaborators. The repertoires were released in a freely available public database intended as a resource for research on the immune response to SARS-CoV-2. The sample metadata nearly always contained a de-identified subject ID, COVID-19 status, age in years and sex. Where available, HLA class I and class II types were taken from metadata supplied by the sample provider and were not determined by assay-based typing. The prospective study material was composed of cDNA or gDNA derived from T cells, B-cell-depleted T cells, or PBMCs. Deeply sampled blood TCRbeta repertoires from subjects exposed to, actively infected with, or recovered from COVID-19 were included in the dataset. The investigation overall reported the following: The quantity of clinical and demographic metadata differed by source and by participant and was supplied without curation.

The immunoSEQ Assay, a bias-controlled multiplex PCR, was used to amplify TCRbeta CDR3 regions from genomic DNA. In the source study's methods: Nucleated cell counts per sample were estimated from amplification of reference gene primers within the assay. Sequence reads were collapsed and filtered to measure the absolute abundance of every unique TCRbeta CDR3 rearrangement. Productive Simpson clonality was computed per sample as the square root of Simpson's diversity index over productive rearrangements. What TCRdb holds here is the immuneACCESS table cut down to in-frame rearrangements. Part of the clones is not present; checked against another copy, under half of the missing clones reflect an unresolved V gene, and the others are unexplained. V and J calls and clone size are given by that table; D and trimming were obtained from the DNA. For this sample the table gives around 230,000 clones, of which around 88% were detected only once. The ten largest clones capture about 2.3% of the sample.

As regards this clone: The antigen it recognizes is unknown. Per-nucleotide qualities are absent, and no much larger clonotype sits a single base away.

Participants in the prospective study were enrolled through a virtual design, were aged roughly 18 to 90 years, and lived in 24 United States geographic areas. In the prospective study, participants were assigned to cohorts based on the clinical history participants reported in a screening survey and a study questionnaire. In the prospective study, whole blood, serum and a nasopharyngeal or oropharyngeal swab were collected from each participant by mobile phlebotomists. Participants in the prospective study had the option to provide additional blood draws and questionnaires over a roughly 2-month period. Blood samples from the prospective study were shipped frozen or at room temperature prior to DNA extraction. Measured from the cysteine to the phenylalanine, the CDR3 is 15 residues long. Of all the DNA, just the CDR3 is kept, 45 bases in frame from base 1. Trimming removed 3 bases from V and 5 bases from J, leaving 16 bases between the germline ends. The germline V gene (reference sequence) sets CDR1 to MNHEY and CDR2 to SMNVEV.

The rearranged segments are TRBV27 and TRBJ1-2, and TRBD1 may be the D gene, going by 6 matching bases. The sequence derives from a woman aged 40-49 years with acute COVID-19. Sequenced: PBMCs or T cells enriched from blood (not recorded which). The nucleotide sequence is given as TGTGCCAGCAGTTTCCGGACCGGGACAACTTATGGCTACACCTTC. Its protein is CASSFRTGTTYGYTF.